This T cell receptor (beta chain) was observed in a study of T-cell reconstitution after alpha-beta-depleted transplantation in children. Preparation of the TCRbeta library was carried out with unique molecular identifiers. In TCRdb, the PCR reads were re-called with MiXCR into one record per CDR3 protein. The data contain about 97,000 distinct CDR3 sequences, roughly 7.1% of them singletons. The CDR3 length is 13 residues. The germline V gene has CDR1 MNHEY and CDR2 SVGAGI. The V end lost 2 bases, the J end lost 5 bases, and 9 bases lay between the germline ends. This clonotype was found many times. What it binds is not known. Overall study results and limits: It was newly produced T cells that mostly accounted for T-cell counts and diversity one year after transplant. By about two months after transplant, alpha-beta T cells reportedly arose from several hundred graft clones that had expanded. There were some patients whose high TCRbeta diversity at day 60 came from surviving recipient T cells and thymic progenitors.

Sequences were derived from PBMCs, sampled before TCRalphabeta/CD19-depleted stem cell transplant. The clonotype was recovered from a boy younger than 10 with acute lymphoblastic leukemia, due to receive a stem cell transplant. This chain joins TRBV6-5 and TRBJ2-5; D is uncertain. The CDR3 DNA follows: TGTGCCAGCAGTTACCGAGAAAGGGAGACCCAGTACTTC. Protein: CASSYRERETQYF.